This T cell receptor beta chain was sequenced during a study of cytomegalovirus exposure and HLA in healthy donors. Study-level results: Within an earlier analysis, most TCR beta V segments proved productive either about 87% or about 30% of the time. The Asian-associated ancestry cluster reportedly had fewer N-insertions than the 666-donor mean in a later analysis. The majority of CMV-associated TCR beta chains were reported as apparently HLA-restricted in a later analysis.

The CDR3 extends over 13 amino acids. Germline CDR1 and CDR2: LGHNA and YSLEER. The PCR had 60 Vbeta and 13 Jbeta primers. Profiling relied on immunoSEQ multiplex PCR, and the TCRdb table lists in-frame clones only, not all of them. The table lists some 35,000 clones, more than 60% of them singletons. For this clone: Its antigen is unknown.

The source is a man aged 25-45 years in good health and CMV-seronegative. V and J are TRBV4-3 and TRBJ2-5; 8 nucleotides agree with TRBD1. The end of the DNA is better explained by TRBJ2-7, so the J call may be wrong. Input material: PBMCs. CDR3 in DNA: TGCGCCAGCAGCCACGGACAGGGCTACGAGCAGTACTTC. Protein sequence: CASSHGQGYEQYF.